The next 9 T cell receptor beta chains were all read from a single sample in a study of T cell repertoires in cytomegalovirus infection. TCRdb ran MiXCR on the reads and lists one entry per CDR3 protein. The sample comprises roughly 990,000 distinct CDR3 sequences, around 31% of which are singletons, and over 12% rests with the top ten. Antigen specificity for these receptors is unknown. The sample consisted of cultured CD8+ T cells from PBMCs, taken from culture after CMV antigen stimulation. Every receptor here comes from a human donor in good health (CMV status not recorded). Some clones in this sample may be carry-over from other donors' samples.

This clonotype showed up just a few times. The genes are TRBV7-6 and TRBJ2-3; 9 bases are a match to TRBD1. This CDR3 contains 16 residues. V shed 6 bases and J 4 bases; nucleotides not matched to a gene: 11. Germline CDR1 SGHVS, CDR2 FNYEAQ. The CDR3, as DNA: TGTGCCAGCAGACAAACCTGGGGACAGGGTGCAGATACGCAGTATTTT. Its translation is CASRQTWGQGADTQYF.

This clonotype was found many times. CDR3 sequence (DNA): TGTGCCAGCAGCCCTTGGAGGGGGGGCACAGATACGCAGTATTTT. Translating gives CASSPWRGGTDTQYF. The chain joins TRBV7-2 to TRBJ2-3; D possibly uses TRBD1 or TRBD2 (6 bases each). V was clipped by 5 bases and J by 1 base, with 13 bases between them. Germline assignment: CDR1 SGHTA and CDR2 FQGNSA. The CDR3 runs to 15 residues.

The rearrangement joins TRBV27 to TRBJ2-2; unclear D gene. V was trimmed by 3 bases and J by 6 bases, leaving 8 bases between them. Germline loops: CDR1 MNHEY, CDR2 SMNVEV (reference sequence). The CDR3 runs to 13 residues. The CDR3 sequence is CASSFGDSGELFF. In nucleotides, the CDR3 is TGTGCCAGCAGTTTTGGGGATTCCGGGGAGCTGTTTTTT.

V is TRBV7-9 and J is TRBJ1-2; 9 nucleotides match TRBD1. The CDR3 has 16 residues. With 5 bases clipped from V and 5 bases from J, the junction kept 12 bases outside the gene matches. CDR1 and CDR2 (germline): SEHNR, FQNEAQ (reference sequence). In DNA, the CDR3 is TGTGCCAGCAGCCCTTCCGGGACAGGGTTCTTTTATGGCTACACCTTC. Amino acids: CASSPSGTGFFYGYTF.

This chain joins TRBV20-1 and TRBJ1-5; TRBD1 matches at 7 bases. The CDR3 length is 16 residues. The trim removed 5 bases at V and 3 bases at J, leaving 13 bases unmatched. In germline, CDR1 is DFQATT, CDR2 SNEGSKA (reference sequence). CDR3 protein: CSASGQSGGDNQPQHF. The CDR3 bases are TGCAGTGCTTCGGGACAGTCAGGTGGTGACAATCAGCCCCAGCATTTT.

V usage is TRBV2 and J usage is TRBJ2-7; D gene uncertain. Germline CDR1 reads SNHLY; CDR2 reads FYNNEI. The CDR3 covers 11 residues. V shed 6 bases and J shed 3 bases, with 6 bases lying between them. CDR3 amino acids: CASRFIYEQYV. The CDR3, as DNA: TGTGCCAGCAGATTCATCTACGAGCAGTACGTC.

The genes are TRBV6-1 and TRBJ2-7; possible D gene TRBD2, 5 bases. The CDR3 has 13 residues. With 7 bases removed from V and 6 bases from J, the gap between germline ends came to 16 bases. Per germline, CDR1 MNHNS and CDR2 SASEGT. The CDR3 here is CASKDALTTEQYV. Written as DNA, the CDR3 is TGTGCCAGCAAGGATGCCTTGACTACCGAGCAGTACGTC.

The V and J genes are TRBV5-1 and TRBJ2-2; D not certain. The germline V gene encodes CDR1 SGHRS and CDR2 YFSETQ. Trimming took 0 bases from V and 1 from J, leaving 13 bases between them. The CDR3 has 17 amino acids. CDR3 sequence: CASSLVGLWENTGELFF. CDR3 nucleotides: TGCGCCAGCAGCTTGGTGGGGTTGTGGGAGAACACCGGGGAGCTGTTTTTT. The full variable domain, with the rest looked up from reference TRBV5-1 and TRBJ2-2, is KAGVTQTPRYLIKTRGQQVTLSCSPISGHRSVSWYQQTPGQGLQFLFEYFSETQRNKGNFPGRFSGRQFSNSRSEMNVSTLELGDSALYLCASSLVGLWENTGELFFGEGSRLTVL.

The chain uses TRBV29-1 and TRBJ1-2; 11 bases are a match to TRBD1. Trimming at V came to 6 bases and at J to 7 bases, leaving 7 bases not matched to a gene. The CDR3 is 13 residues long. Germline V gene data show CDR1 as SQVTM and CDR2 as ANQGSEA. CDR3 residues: CSVTADRGPGYTF. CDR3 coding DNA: TGCAGCGTCACGGCGGACAGGGGGCCTGGCTACACCTTC. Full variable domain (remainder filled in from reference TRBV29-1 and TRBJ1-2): SAVISQKPSRDICQRGTSLTIQCQVDSQVTMMFWYRQQPGQSLTLIATANQGSEATYESGFVIDKFPISRPNLTFSTLTVSNMSPEDSSIYLCSVTADRGPGYTFGSGTRLTVV.